A selection of T cell receptor beta chains follows, all from one sample in a study of cytomegalovirus exposure and HLA in healthy donors. Sequencing used immunoSEQ multiplex PCR; TCRdb keeps in-frame clones, though not all of them. The sample holds around 160,000 clones, around four fifths seen once. Sequencing input: PBMCs. The receptors shown here come from a middle-aged man in good health and CMV-seropositive. CDR3s include the opening cysteine and the closing phenylalanine or tryptophan. Each record gives: V gene, D gene, J gene, clone size, CDR3 protein, CDR3 DNA. The D gene is left open where the match is weak. Where a row states a size, it is once, few, many or the class of an expanded clone; other rows omit it.

v_gene: TRBV28
d_gene: TRBD1
j_gene: TRBJ1-2
abundance: NA
CDR3aa: CASSTPGQGVWYTF
CDR3nt: TGTGCCAGCAGCACACCGGGACAGGGGGTTTGGTACACCTTC

v_gene: TRBV9
d_gene: TRBD2
j_gene: TRBJ2-5
abundance: NA
CDR3aa: CASSVQLAERETQYF
CDR3nt: TGTGCCAGCAGCGTCCAACTAGCGGAGAGAGAGACCCAGTACTTC

v_gene: TRBV7-3
d_gene: NA
j_gene: TRBJ2-3
abundance: NA
CDR3aa: CASSLIPSRADTQYF
CDR3nt: TGTGCCAGCAGCTTAATTCCTAGCCGGGCAGATACGCAGTATTTT

v_gene: TRBV7-8
d_gene: NA
j_gene: TRBJ2-5
abundance: NA
CDR3aa: CASSRGRETQYF
CDR3nt: TGTGCCAGCAGCCGGGGAAGGGAGACCCAGTACTTC

v_gene: TRBV5-4
d_gene: TRBD1
j_gene: TRBJ2-1
abundance: NA
CDR3aa: CASSSGQGLYNEQFF
CDR3nt: TGTGCCAGCAGCAGCGGACAGGGATTATACAATGAGCAGTTCTTC

v_gene: TRBV4-2
d_gene: TRBD2
j_gene: TRBJ2-2
abundance: NA
CDR3aa: CASSQEGGSTTGELFF
CDR3nt: TGTGCCAGCAGCCAAGAAGGCGGGAGTACAACCGGGGAGCTGTTTTTT

v_gene: TRBV18
d_gene: NA
j_gene: TRBJ1-5
abundance: NA
CDR3aa: CASSPGGGQPQHF
CDR3nt: TGTGCCAGCTCACCGGGGGGAGGTCAGCCCCAGCATTTT

v_gene: TRBV9
d_gene: TRBD2
j_gene: TRBJ2-2
abundance: once
CDR3aa: CASSVNPGLPNTGELFF
CDR3nt: TGTGCCAGCAGCGTAAACCCGGGACTACCTAACACCGGGGAACTGTTTTTT

v_gene: TRBV23-1
d_gene: TRBD1
j_gene: TRBJ1-4
abundance: NA
CDR3aa: CASSQLSGGTGDVATNEKLFF
CDR3nt: TGCGCCAGCAGTCAATTAAGTGGCGGGACAGGGGACGTTGCAACTAATGAAAAACTGTTTTTT

v_gene: TRBV6-5
d_gene: TRBD1
j_gene: TRBJ2-4
abundance: NA
CDR3aa: CASSYSNRGQGLQYF
CDR3nt: TGTGCCAGCAGTTACTCGAATCGGGGACAGGGACTTCAGTACTTC

v_gene: TRBV27
d_gene: NA
j_gene: TRBJ2-7
abundance: NA
CDR3aa: CASSISETASEQYF
CDR3nt: TGTGCCAGCAGTATATCAGAGACAGCCTCGGAGCAGTACTTC

v_gene: TRBV2
d_gene: NA
j_gene: TRBJ1-4
abundance: few
CDR3aa: CASSALLGIQGPNEKLFF
CDR3nt: TGTGCCAGCTCTGCCCTCTTGGGAATACAGGGTCCTAATGAAAAACTGTTTTTT

v_gene: TRBV2
d_gene: TRBD1
j_gene: TRBJ1-5
abundance: NA
CDR3aa: CASSEIGGRGNQPQHF
CDR3nt: TGTGCCAGCAGTGAAATAGGGGGCCGGGGCAATCAGCCCCAGCATTTT

v_gene: TRBV7-9
d_gene: NA
j_gene: TRBJ2-5
abundance: few
CDR3aa: CASSLSLNQETQYF
CDR3nt: TGTGCCAGCAGTCTCTCCCTAAACCAAGAGACCCAGTACTTC

v_gene: TRBV7-9
d_gene: NA
j_gene: TRBJ1-5
abundance: NA
CDR3aa: CASSLAVVGQPQHF
CDR3nt: TGTGCCAGCAGCTTAGCGGTAGTTGGTCAGCCCCAGCATTTT

v_gene: TRBV11-3
d_gene: TRBD2
j_gene: TRBJ2-3
abundance: few
CDR3aa: CASSSTTSSMTQYF
CDR3nt: TGTGCCAGCAGCTCAACGACTAGCTCGATGACGCAGTATTTT

v_gene: TRBV27
d_gene: NA
j_gene: TRBJ2-1
abundance: NA
CDR3aa: CASSYLKASWIPRGNEQFF
CDR3nt: TGTGCCAGCAGTTACCTTAAGGCCAGTTGGATCCCCCGCGGCAATGAGCAGTTCTTC

v_gene: TRBV2
d_gene: NA
j_gene: TRBJ1-4
abundance: NA
CDR3aa: CASSLVVPTNEKLFF
CDR3nt: TGTGCCAGCAGCCTTGTCGTTCCAACTAATGAAAAACTGTTTTTT

v_gene: TRBV10-3
d_gene: NA
j_gene: TRBJ2-4
abundance: NA
CDR3aa: CAISESGGRAKNIQYF
CDR3nt: TGTGCCATCAGTGAGTCTGGAGGCAGAGCCAAAAACATTCAGTACTTC

v_gene: TRBV27
d_gene: TRBD2
j_gene: TRBJ2-3
abundance: NA
CDR3aa: CASRRTSGRLYTQYF
CDR3nt: TGTGCCAGCAGGCGGACTAGCGGGAGGTTATATACGCAGTATTTT

v_gene: TRBV7-2
d_gene: TRBD1
j_gene: TRBJ1-5
abundance: NA
CDR3aa: CASSQQGDQPQHF
CDR3nt: TGTGCCAGCAGTCAACAGGGGGACCAGCCCCAGCATTTT

v_gene: TRBV23-1
d_gene: TRBD1
j_gene: TRBJ2-7
abundance: few
CDR3aa: CASSQGQVLSSYEQYF
CDR3nt: TGCGCCAGCAGTCAGGGACAGGTCCTGAGCTCCTACGAGCAGTACTTC

v_gene: TRBV30
d_gene: TRBD1
j_gene: TRBJ2-1
abundance: NA
CDR3aa: CAWRGQGGNEQFF
CDR3nt: TGTGCCTGGAGGGGACAGGGAGGTAATGAGCAGTTCTTC

v_gene: TRBV28
d_gene: NA
j_gene: TRBJ2-2
abundance: NA
CDR3aa: CASSFQTGELFF
CDR3nt: TGTGCCAGCAGTTTTCAGACCGGGGAGCTGTTTTTT

v_gene: TRBV5-5
d_gene: TRBD2
j_gene: TRBJ2-1
abundance: NA
CDR3aa: CASSLSASGRAGNEQFF
CDR3nt: TGTGCCAGCAGCTTGTCGGCTAGCGGGAGGGCTGGGAATGAGCAGTTCTTC

v_gene: TRBV5-4
d_gene: NA
j_gene: TRBJ2-5
abundance: NA
CDR3aa: CASSSEAKETQYF
CDR3nt: TGTGCCAGCAGCTCGGAGGCAAAAGAGACCCAGTACTTC

v_gene: TRBV6-4
d_gene: TRBD2
j_gene: TRBJ2-5
abundance: once
CDR3aa: CASSPTSGAETQYF
CDR3nt: TGTGCCAGCAGTCCGACTAGCGGGGCAGAGACCCAGTACTTC

v_gene: TRBV5-1
d_gene: TRBD1
j_gene: TRBJ1-2
abundance: NA
CDR3aa: CASSLATGGLGYTF
CDR3nt: TGCGCCAGCAGCTTGGCTACAGGGGGCCTTGGCTACACCTTC

v_gene: TRBV6-5
d_gene: NA
j_gene: TRBJ1-1
abundance: NA
CDR3aa: CASSYTAMNTEAFF
CDR3nt: TGTGCCAGCAGTTACACAGCCATGAACACTGAAGCTTTCTTT

v_gene: TRBV27
d_gene: NA
j_gene: TRBJ2-7
abundance: NA
CDR3aa: CASSLSLRVVYEQYF
CDR3nt: TGTGCCAGCAGTTTATCCCTCAGGGTGGTCTACGAGCAGTACTTC

v_gene: TRBV1
d_gene: NA
j_gene: TRBJ2-1
abundance: NA
CDR3aa: CTSSQLAGQAYNEQFF
CDR3nt: TGCACCAGCAGCCAATTAGCGGGCCAGGCCTACAATGAGCAGTTCTTC

v_gene: TRBV29-1
d_gene: NA
j_gene: TRBJ1-2
abundance: NA
CDR3aa: CSVGGDYGYTF
CDR3nt: TGCAGCGTTGGGGGAGACTATGGCTACACCTTC

v_gene: TRBV19
d_gene: TRBD1
j_gene: TRBJ1-2
abundance: NA
CDR3aa: CASSMGQGSYGYTF
CDR3nt: TGTGCCAGTAGTATGGGACAGGGGTCCTATGGCTACACCTTC

v_gene: TRBV28
d_gene: NA
j_gene: TRBJ2-1
abundance: NA
CDR3aa: CASSLRGPGVYNEQFF
CDR3nt: TGTGCCAGCAGTTTAAGAGGGCCCGGGGTGTACAATGAGCAGTTCTTC

v_gene: TRBV5-1
d_gene: TRBD2
j_gene: TRBJ2-4
abundance: NA
CDR3aa: CASSLPTITREGRWAKNIQYF
CDR3nt: TGCGCCAGCAGCTTGCCGACTATAACGCGGGAGGGCCGGTGGGCCAAAAACATTCAGTACTTC

v_gene: TRBV14
d_gene: TRBD2
j_gene: TRBJ2-3
abundance: NA
CDR3aa: CASRRTSARTDTQYF
CDR3nt: TGTGCCAGCAGGAGGACTAGCGCACGCACAGATACGCAGTATTTT

v_gene: TRBV9
d_gene: NA
j_gene: TRBJ1-3
abundance: NA
CDR3aa: CASSSGVGNTIYF
CDR3nt: TGTGCCAGCAGCTCGGGGGTTGGAAACACCATATATTTT

v_gene: TRBV9
d_gene: NA
j_gene: TRBJ1-1
abundance: NA
CDR3aa: CASSVEGAPRTEAFF
CDR3nt: TGTGCCAGCAGCGTAGAAGGGGCTCCCCGCACTGAAGCTTTCTTT

v_gene: TRBV28
d_gene: TRBD2
j_gene: TRBJ2-7
abundance: NA
CDR3aa: CASSFLPGLAGEEEQYF
CDR3nt: TGTGCCAGCAGTTTTCTGCCGGGGCTAGCGGGGGAAGAAGAGCAGTACTTC

v_gene: TRBV9
d_gene: TRBD1
j_gene: TRBJ2-7
abundance: NA
CDR3aa: CASSASDRVLGEQYF
CDR3nt: TGTGCCAGCAGCGCTTCGGACAGGGTGTTAGGCGAGCAGTACTTC

v_gene: TRBV7-2
d_gene: NA
j_gene: TRBJ2-7
abundance: few
CDR3aa: CASSLAGGAEYEQYF
CDR3nt: TGTGCCAGCAGCTTAGCGGGGGGGGCCGAGTACGAGCAGTACTTC

v_gene: TRBV28
d_gene: NA
j_gene: TRBJ2-4
abundance: NA
CDR3aa: CASRSRNLAKNIQYF
CDR3nt: TGTGCCAGCAGGTCCAGAAACCTAGCCAAAAACATTCAGTACTTC

v_gene: TRBV27
d_gene: NA
j_gene: TRBJ2-1
abundance: once
CDR3aa: CASTGLAYNEQFF
CDR3nt: TGTGCCAGCACGGGACTCGCTTACAATGAGCAGTTCTTC

v_gene: TRBV7-9
d_gene: NA
j_gene: TRBJ1-4
abundance: NA
CDR3aa: CAVLRRGEKEKLFF
CDR3nt: TGTGCCGTCCTCCGGCGGGGGGAGAAGGAAAAACTGTTTTTT

v_gene: TRBV9
d_gene: NA
j_gene: TRBJ1-2
abundance: NA
CDR3aa: CASSQIRGILSYTF
CDR3nt: TGTGCCAGCAGCCAAATTCGGGGTATATTAAGCTACACCTTC

v_gene: TRBV5-1
d_gene: TRBD1
j_gene: TRBJ2-1
abundance: NA
CDR3aa: CASSLGQGAGNEQFF
CDR3nt: TGCGCCAGCAGCCTAGGACAGGGGGCGGGGAATGAGCAGTTCTTC

v_gene: TRBV28
d_gene: TRBD1
j_gene: TRBJ1-1
abundance: NA
CDR3aa: CASSLGTGGRNTEAFF
CDR3nt: TGTGCCAGCAGTCTCGGGACAGGGGGCAGGAACACTGAAGCTTTCTTT

v_gene: TRBV7-2
d_gene: TRBD1
j_gene: TRBJ2-1
abundance: NA
CDR3aa: CASSVGTAPQFF
CDR3nt: TGTGCCAGCAGCGTAGGGACAGCTCCGCAGTTCTTC

v_gene: TRBV7-9
d_gene: NA
j_gene: TRBJ2-3
abundance: NA
CDR3aa: CSSSFSGTDTQYF
CDR3nt: TGTTCCAGCAGCTTCTCTGGCACAGATACGCAGTATTTT

v_gene: TRBV19
d_gene: TRBD2
j_gene: TRBJ2-3
abundance: NA
CDR3aa: CASSSPTSGARDTQYF
CDR3nt: TGTGCCAGTAGTTCACCAACTAGCGGGGCAAGAGATACGCAGTATTTT

v_gene: TRBV7-2
d_gene: TRBD1
j_gene: TRBJ1-3
abundance: NA
CDR3aa: CASSLEATGAGNTIYF
CDR3nt: TGTGCCAGCAGCTTAGAGGCGACAGGGGCTGGAAACACCATATATTTT